The T cell receptor (beta chain) described here comes from a study of blood T cells in healthy people across ages. Per germline, CDR1 SEHNR and CDR2 FQNEAQ (reference sequence). Losses at the gene ends were 6 bases for V and 4 bases for J; bases not matched to a gene: 6. CDR3 size: 15 residues. Donors ranged from roughly 6 to 95 years old and were healthy Caucasians in Russia. Together with a sample-barcoded 5' primer, a J-beta primer mix was included in a second PCR lasting about 7 to 11 cycles. TCRdb itself ran the 5' RACE reads through MiXCR, one entry per CDR3 protein. There are roughly 640,000 distinct CDR3 sequences in the sample; about 30% occur only once, and less than 20% lies in the top ten. This clonotype showed up just once. Its cognate antigen is unknown. Broader study findings: Strong correlation was found linking TCR beta diversity to naive T cell percentage.

The V gene is TRBV7-9, the J gene TRBJ2-1, with TRBD1 matching 10 bases. The TCR comes from a woman aged 80 or over in good health. Sequencing used blood. The CDR3 loop is CASRSTGGVYNEQFF. The CDR3 nucleotides are TGTGCCAGCAGGTCGACAGGGGGCGTTTACAATGAGCAGTTCTTC.